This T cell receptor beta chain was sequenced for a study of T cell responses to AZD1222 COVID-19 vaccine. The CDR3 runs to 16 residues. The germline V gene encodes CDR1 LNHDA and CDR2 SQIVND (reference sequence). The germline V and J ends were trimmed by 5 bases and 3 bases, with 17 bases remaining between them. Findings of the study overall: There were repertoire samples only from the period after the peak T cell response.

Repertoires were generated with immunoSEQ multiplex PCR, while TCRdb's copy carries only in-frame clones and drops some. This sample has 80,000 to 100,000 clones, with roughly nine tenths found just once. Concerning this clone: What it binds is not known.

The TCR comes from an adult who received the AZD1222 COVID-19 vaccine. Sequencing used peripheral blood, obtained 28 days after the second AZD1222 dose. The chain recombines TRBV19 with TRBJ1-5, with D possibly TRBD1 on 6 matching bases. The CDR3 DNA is TGTGCCAGTAGTGACTTTGGGGGCCGTGCCAATCAGCCCCAGCATTTT. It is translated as CASSDFGGRANQPQHF.